Listed below are T cell receptor beta chains from one sample, sequenced in a study of brain metastases from non-small cell lung cancer. The assay was immunoSEQ multiplex PCR, and TCRdb's table has in-frame clones only and misses some. The sample lists roughly 1,400 clones; roughly 80% were seen once. The sequenced material came from tumor-adjacent normal tissue. Receptors originate from a donor aged 40 or over with non-small cell lung cancer. CDR3s leave out the opening cysteine and the closing phenylalanine or tryptophan.

len	v_gene	j_gene	CDR3aa
11	TRBV24-1	TRBJ2-1	ATSELTNGEQF
12	TRBV6-1	TRBJ1-4	ASSEGTGGEKLF
12	TRBV2	TRBJ2-5	ASKGTLVGGTQY
12	TRBV2	TRBJ1-2	ASTEMAPNYGYT
14	TRBV5-8	TRBJ2-3	ASSTGTSATTDTQY
12	TRBV10-2	TRBJ2-1	ASSAAGAGNEQF
12	TRBV28	TRBJ2-5	ASSLSVGRETQY
12	TRBV12-5	TRBJ2-5	ASGLIWDLKTQY
12	TRBV18	TRBJ1-1	ASSPTMGNTEAF
14	TRBV5-4	TRBJ1-3	VSSSEGWGSGNTIY
17	TRBV3-1/TRBV3-2	TRBJ2-7	ASSQEGGLAGWISYEQY
12	TRBV5-1	TRBJ2-7	ASSSNQVSYEQY
12	TRBV19	TRBJ1-5	ASSSYESNQPQH
14	TRBV5-1	TRBJ2-2	ASSLEGYANTGELF
10	TRBV28	TRBJ1-5	TSSPPRGPQH
12	TRBV6-4	TRBJ1-1	ASSPGGAPTEAF
13	TRBV10-3	TRBJ2-2	AISESRGDAGELF
14	TRBV18	TRBJ1-5	ASSQQGGIGNQPQH
11	TRBV5-1	TRBJ1-1	ASSLAVTTEAF
12	TRBV6-5	TRBJ1-1	ASSSAGSVTEAF
11	TRBV28	TRBJ2-3	ASSLGRQGAQY
9	TRBV2	TRBJ2-7	ASSVGYEQY